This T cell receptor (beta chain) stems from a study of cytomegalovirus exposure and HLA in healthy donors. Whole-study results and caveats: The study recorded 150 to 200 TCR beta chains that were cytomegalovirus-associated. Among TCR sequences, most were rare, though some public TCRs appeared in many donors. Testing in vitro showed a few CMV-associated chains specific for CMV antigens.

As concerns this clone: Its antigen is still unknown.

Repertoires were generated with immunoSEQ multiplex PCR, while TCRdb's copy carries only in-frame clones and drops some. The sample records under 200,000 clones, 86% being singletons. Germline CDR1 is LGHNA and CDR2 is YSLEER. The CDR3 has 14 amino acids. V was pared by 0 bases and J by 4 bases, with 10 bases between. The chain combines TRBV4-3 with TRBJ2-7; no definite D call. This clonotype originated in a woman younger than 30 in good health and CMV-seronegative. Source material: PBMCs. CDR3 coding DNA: TGCGCCAGCAGCCAAGACACTATGTCATACGAGCAGTACTTC. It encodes CASSQDTMSYEQYF.